The sequence of this T cell receptor beta chain was determined in a study of STAT5B mutations in CD4+ large granular lymphocyte leukemia (dated by TCRdb to 2021 to 2024). Background on the whole study: Among healthy controls, the CDR3 'QG' motif was associated with a particular HLA allele. The purity of purified fractions was confirmed by flow cytometry on FACSCanto II or FACSVerse to exceed 95% among lymphocytes. TCRbeta repertoires of CD4+ T-cell large granular lymphocyte leukemia patients were compared with those of healthy blood donors. General findings and caveats noted by the study authors: Each patient's main leukemic clonotypes were private, but 25% of these clonotypes showed up at low frequency in the non-leukemic repertoires of other patients. The data were not HLA-matched, and the relatively small sample size could explain the higher clonality seen in CD4+ compared with CD8+ T-LGLL. Compared with healthy CD4+ repertoires, CD4-sorted patient repertoires appeared more clonal, and this difference remained even after the putative leukemic clones were removed.

The healthy control group was made up of fewer than 40 blood donors, and the Finnish Red Cross blood service supplied their buffy coats. All TCR-sequenced material derived from peripheral blood: patient blood samples and healthy donor buffy coats. Ficoll-Hypaque gradient centrifugation was used to isolate peripheral blood mononuclear cells. Magnetic purification was used to isolate CD4+ cells from the buffy coats of the healthy controls. Genomic DNA was extracted using the Gentra Puregene Cell and Tissue kit, and a Qubit 2.0 fluorometer was used to quantify it. The immunoSEQ assay at survey resolution was applied to genomic DNA for sequencing of TCRbeta rearrangements. The authors' pipeline ran thus. In the TCR sequencing data, the lowest productive clonotype frequency that could be detected was 2.59 x 10-5. Analyses included only productive TCRbeta rearrangements, meaning complete and in-frame sequences. Sample clonality was computed as Simpson clonality in the immunoSEQ Analyzer version 3.0. Clones were grouped by frequency into very rare, small, medium, large (1-20%) or hyperexpanded (>20%) categories. OLGA 1.2.3 estimated generation probabilities, VDJtools produced V-gene circos plots, VDJdb was queried for specificities, and GLIPH identified CDR3 motifs. What TCRdb holds here is the immuneACCESS table cut down to in-frame rearrangements. Part of the clones is not present; checked against another copy, under half of the missing clones reflect an unresolved V gene, and the others are unexplained. D and trimming were read from the DNA, whereas the V and J calls and clone size are those reported in that table. The sample records 25,000 to 30,000 clones, 78% of which are singletons. Approximately 1.1% of the sample comes from the top ten.

As concerns this clone: Its antigen target is currently unknown. It has no much larger one-base neighbor in the sample; base qualities were not kept.

Sequenced input: CD4+ T cells from blood buffy coats. This TCR derives from a human donor in good health.

The CDR3 corresponds to CASNGPNQETQYF. The nucleotide sequence is given as TGTGCCAGCAACGGGCCCAACCAAGAGACCCAGTACTTC. The rearranged segments are TRBV9 and TRBJ2-5, with no reliable assignment of the D segment. Looking up the germline V gene yields CDR1 SGDLS and CDR2 YYNGEE. Relative to germline, V is 6 bases shorter and J is 0 bases shorter, with 9 bases between their ends. The CDR3 goes from the cysteine to the phenylalanine over 13 residues. The retained sequence is limited to the CDR3, 39 bases, with the frame set at the first base.